The rows below give T cell receptor beta chains drawn from one sample of a study of blood T cell repertoires in COVID-19. Here immunoSEQ multiplex PCR was the method, and the copy in TCRdb shows in-frame clones only, minus some. Found here are 430,000 or so clones, roughly 90% of them singletons; the top ten hold about 2%. The sample was PBMCs or T cells enriched from blood (not recorded which). These TCRs come from a woman in her thirties or forties who had recovered from COVID-19. CDR3s include the opening cysteine and the closing phenylalanine or tryptophan. D genes are given only for firm matches. Only part of the rows carry a size: once, few, many, or a class if the clone is expanded.

J gene: TRBJ1-1
D gene: .
clone size: .
V gene: TRBV5-5
CDR3 DNA: TGTGCCAGCAGCTTGGACTCTGCTGAAGCTTTCTTT
CDR3 protein: CASSLDSAEAFF

J gene: TRBJ2-1
D gene: .
clone size: once
V gene: TRBV27
CDR3 DNA: TGTGCCAGCAGTTTAAATGGGGGGAAAGGGCAGTTCTTC
CDR3 protein: CASSLNGGKGQFF

J gene: TRBJ1-3
D gene: .
clone size: .
V gene: TRBV7-2
CDR3 DNA: TGTGCCAGCAGCTTAGAACCAGGGCCGGGAAACACCATATATTTT
CDR3 protein: CASSLEPGPGNTIYF

J gene: TRBJ2-7
D gene: .
clone size: .
V gene: TRBV18
CDR3 DNA: TGTGCCAGCTCACTAAAGGTTGCAGGGGCCACCTCCTACGAGCAGTACTTC
CDR3 protein: CASSLKVAGATSYEQYF

J gene: TRBJ2-5
D gene: .
clone size: .
V gene: TRBV7-2
CDR3 DNA: TGTGCCAGCAGCTTAGCGGGCTGGAAAGAGACCCAGTACTTC
CDR3 protein: CASSLAGWKETQYF

J gene: TRBJ2-3
D gene: .
clone size: .
V gene: TRBV5-6
CDR3 DNA: TGTGCCAGCAGCTTGGGAGTGGCAGATACGCAGTATTTT
CDR3 protein: CASSLGVADTQYF

J gene: TRBJ2-7
D gene: TRBD1
clone size: .
V gene: TRBV19
CDR3 DNA: TGTGCCAGTAGAATGACAGGGGCAACCTACGAGCAGTACTTC
CDR3 protein: CASRMTGATYEQYF

J gene: TRBJ2-2
D gene: TRBD1
clone size: .
V gene: TRBV25-1
CDR3 DNA: TGTGCCAGCACAGCGACAGGGGCGAGCACCGGGGAGCTGTTTTTT
CDR3 protein: CASTATGASTGELFF

J gene: TRBJ2-7
D gene: TRBD1
clone size: .
V gene: TRBV6-2/TRBV6-3
CDR3 DNA: TGTGCCAGCAGTTACGGACAGGGCTCCCACGAGCAGTACTTC
CDR3 protein: CASSYGQGSHEQYF

J gene: TRBJ1-2
D gene: .
clone size: .
V gene: TRBV27
CDR3 DNA: TGTGCCAGCAGTTTATTTTTCTCGGGGGGCTTAAGCGGCTACACCTTC
CDR3 protein: CASSLFFSGGLSGYTF

J gene: TRBJ1-5
D gene: .
clone size: .
V gene: TRBV19
CDR3 DNA: TGTGCCAGTAGTCGGGGTCGAGTTGGAGGCAATCAGCCCCAGCATTTT
CDR3 protein: CASSRGRVGGNQPQHF

J gene: TRBJ2-5
D gene: .
clone size: .
V gene: TRBV24-1
CDR3 DNA: TGTGCCACCAGTGATGCGGCAGGAGGGCGGGAGACCCAGTACTTC
CDR3 protein: CATSDAAGGRETQYF

J gene: TRBJ2-1
D gene: TRBD2
clone size: .
V gene: TRBV25-1
CDR3 DNA: TGTGCCAGCAGTATAGGGACTAGCGGGAGCATGAATGAGCAGTTCTTC
CDR3 protein: CASSIGTSGSMNEQFF

J gene: TRBJ2-1
D gene: TRBD2
clone size: .
V gene: TRBV24-1
CDR3 DNA: TGTGCCACCAGTGAAGCTAGCGGGAGTAGGGTTGAGCAGTTCTTC
CDR3 protein: CATSEASGSRVEQFF

J gene: TRBJ1-2
D gene: .
clone size: .
V gene: TRBV5-6
CDR3 DNA: TGTGCCAGCAGCTTGGCCGCTAACTATGGCTACACCTTC
CDR3 protein: CASSLAANYGYTF

J gene: TRBJ2-5
D gene: .
clone size: .
V gene: TRBV5-1
CDR3 DNA: TGCGCCAGCAGCTTGATTCCGGGGCAAGAGACCCAGTACTTC
CDR3 protein: CASSLIPGQETQYF

J gene: TRBJ1-6
D gene: .
clone size: .
V gene: TRBV4-3
CDR3 DNA: TGCGCCAGCAGCCAAGATCTCCTGGGGGGGTCAGATTCACCCCTCCACTTT
CDR3 protein: CASSQDLLGGSDSPLHF

J gene: TRBJ2-7
D gene: .
clone size: .
V gene: TRBV11-2
CDR3 DNA: TGTGCCAGCAGCTTAAGCGCCGGACAAGCCTACGAGCAGTACTTC
CDR3 protein: CASSLSAGQAYEQYF

J gene: TRBJ2-2
D gene: .
clone size: .
V gene: TRBV3-1/TRBV3-2
CDR3 DNA: TGTGCCAGCAGCGATCCGGGACACATCACCGGGGAGCTGTTTTTT
CDR3 protein: CASSDPGHITGELFF

J gene: TRBJ1-2
D gene: TRBD1
clone size: .
V gene: TRBV6-5
CDR3 DNA: TGTGCCAGCAGCTGGGACAGGGGGTCTGGCTATGGCTACACCTTC
CDR3 protein: CASSWDRGSGYGYTF

J gene: TRBJ2-1
D gene: .
clone size: .
V gene: TRBV11-2
CDR3 DNA: TGTGCCAGCAGCTTAGATCAGGAGGACAATGAGCAGTTCTTC
CDR3 protein: CASSLDQEDNEQFF

J gene: TRBJ1-1
D gene: .
clone size: .
V gene: TRBV11-3
CDR3 DNA: TGTGCCAGCAGCTTTGGAGACGGCACTGAAGCTTTCTTT
CDR3 protein: CASSFGDGTEAFF

J gene: TRBJ2-7
D gene: .
clone size: .
V gene: TRBV19
CDR3 DNA: TGTGCCAGTAGTCCTAGCGCAACCTACGAGCAGTACTTC
CDR3 protein: CASSPSATYEQYF

J gene: TRBJ2-7
D gene: TRBD2
clone size: once
V gene: TRBV30
CDR3 DNA: TGTGCCTGGAGTGTAGGACTAGCGTCCTACGAGCAGTACTTC
CDR3 protein: CAWSVGLASYEQYF

J gene: TRBJ2-5
D gene: .
clone size: .
V gene: TRBV6-5
CDR3 DNA: TGTGCCAGCAGTTACGAGGGCCTCCAAGAGACCCAGTACTTC
CDR3 protein: CASSYEGLQETQYF

J gene: TRBJ2-4
D gene: .
clone size: .
V gene: TRBV7-9
CDR3 DNA: TGTGCCAGCAGCTTAGTCACAGGCCTATTTACCAAAAACATTCAGTACTTC
CDR3 protein: CASSLVTGLFTKNIQYF

J gene: TRBJ1-2
D gene: .
clone size: few
V gene: TRBV5-6
CDR3 DNA: TGTGCCAGCAGCTTTCAGGGGAACTATGGCTACACCTTC
CDR3 protein: CASSFQGNYGYTF

J gene: TRBJ2-5
D gene: .
clone size: .
V gene: TRBV6-2/TRBV6-3
CDR3 DNA: TGTGCCAGCAGTTACTTGACAAACAAACAGGGTATCCAAGAGACCCAGTACTTC
CDR3 protein: CASSYLTNKQGIQETQYF

J gene: TRBJ2-5
D gene: TRBD2
clone size: once
V gene: TRBV6-2/TRBV6-3
CDR3 DNA: TGTGCCAGCAGTTACTCCCGGGGGACTAGCGGATCCACCCCCCTAAAAGAGACCCAGTACTTC
CDR3 protein: CASSYSRGTSGSTPLKETQYF

J gene: TRBJ2-7
D gene: TRBD2
clone size: .
V gene: TRBV4-1
CDR3 DNA: TGCGCCAGCAGCCAAAATATACCCCCAGGACTAGCGGGAGGGGACGAGCAGTACTTC
CDR3 protein: CASSQNIPPGLAGGDEQYF

J gene: TRBJ1-3
D gene: .
clone size: .
V gene: TRBV7-2
CDR3 DNA: TGTGCCAGCAGCTTACTCTCCATGAGCTCTGGAAACACCATATATTTT
CDR3 protein: CASSLLSMSSGNTIYF

J gene: TRBJ1-5
D gene: TRBD1
clone size: .
V gene: TRBV3-1/TRBV3-2
CDR3 DNA: TGTGCCAGCAGCCAGCAGGGGGCGGTCGGCAATCAGCCCCAGCATTTT
CDR3 protein: CASSQQGAVGNQPQHF

J gene: TRBJ2-7
D gene: .
clone size: .
V gene: TRBV5-1
CDR3 DNA: TGCGCCAGCAGCCTGGACGGGAGCTCCTACGAGCAGTACTTC
CDR3 protein: CASSLDGSSYEQYF